The 18 T cell receptor beta chains presented below share a single source sample, sequenced in a study of T cell responses to AZD1222 COVID-19 vaccine (dated by TCRdb to the early 2020s). Interpreted using the paper, the time point label stands for: baseline before first vaccination. Receptor libraries were prepared by the immunoSEQ multiplex PCR assay. Entries here come from immuneACCESS through TCRdb and include only in-frame sequences with V and J called. Some clones fail to appear in such tables; in the studies checked, an unresolved V gene covers under half of the shortfall, and the cause of the remainder is unknown. The sample includes 100,000 or so clones, with roughly nine tenths observed a single time. The ten largest account for roughly 17% of the sample. The sequences come from peripheral blood, collected on day 0 of AZD1222 vaccination. These receptors were taken from an adult in good health.

The chain combines TRBV6-4 with TRBJ1-2; D is ambiguous. From germline, CDR1 is MRHNA and CDR2 SNTAGT. The CDR3 runs to 13 residues. V was pared by 2 bases and J by 8 bases, with 12 bases between. DNA of the CDR3: TGTGCCAGCAGTGACCGGAGGACCGGCGGCTACACCTTC. This translates into CASSDRRTGGYTF.

This clone was recorded once. The chain couples TRBV6-5 to TRBJ2-1; 8 bases line up with TRBD1. V lost 7 bases and J lost 3; bases outside the gene matches: 8. The CDR3 consists of 15 residues. The germline V gene encodes CDR1 MNHEY and CDR2 SVGAGI. The CDR3 sequence: CASILDRGIYNEQFF. In DNA form, the CDR3 reads TGTGCCAGCATCCTCGACAGGGGCATCTACAATGAGCAGTTCTTC.

This rearrangement joins TRBV9 to TRBJ1-2; D may be TRBD1 (5 bases). The CDR3 sequence is 14 residues long. From germline, CDR1 is SGDLS and CDR2 YYNGEE. V was pared by 4 bases and J by 4 bases, with 14 bases between. The DNA for the CDR3 is TGTGCCAGCAGCTCCTCCGGGACGTCCTATGGCTACACCTTC. Protein sequence: CASSSSGTSYGYTF.

The chain is built from TRBV5-1 and TRBJ2-7; D gene ambiguous. The germline V gene has CDR1 SGHRS and CDR2 YFSETQ. This CDR3 contains 14 residues. Trimming pared 4 bases from V and 0 bases from J, leaving 11 bases between. The CDR3 protein is CASSPPSNSYEQYF. The CDR3 region has the DNA TGCGCCAGCAGCCCTCCGTCCAACTCCTACGAGCAGTACTTC.

The chain recombines TRBV5-1 with TRBJ1-1, with 8 nucleotides matching TRBD1. Germline V gene lookup returns CDR1 SGHRS and CDR2 YFSETQ. The CDR3 is 13 residues long. The V segment lost 4 bases and the J segment 4 bases; nucleotides outside the gene matches: 3. The CDR3 bases are TGCGCCAGCAGCCCGCAGGGGGCCACTGAAGCTTTCTTT. Protein sequence: CASSPQGATEAFF.

This chain joins TRBV2 and TRBJ2-7, with 11 bases that match TRBD1. Germline V lookup: CDR1 SNHLY, CDR2 FYNNEI. The CDR3 totals 14 residues. The J segment lost 1 base and the V segment lost 8 bases, leaving 4 bases of the junction unmatched. CDR3: CASRGQGASYEQYF. As DNA, the CDR3 is TGTGCCAGCCGAGGACAGGGGGCGTCCTACGAGCAGTACTTC.

The J gene is TRBJ1-2, the V gene TRBV6-6; no clear D. CDR1 MNHNY and CDR2 SVGAGI come from the germline V gene (reference sequence). Trimming stripped 3 bases from V and 4 bases from J, with 12 bases between. This CDR3 comprises 14 residues. The CDR3 DNA reads TGTGCCAGCAGTTATCTTGGTCAGTCCTATGGCTACACCTTC. This codes for CASSYLGQSYGYTF.

V gene TRBV11-3 combines with J gene TRBJ1-2; 7 bases align to TRBD1. This CDR3 contains 14 residues. V dropped 5 bases and J dropped 5; count of bases not matched to a gene: 8. CDR1 and CDR2 from the germline V gene are SGHNT and YENEEA. The CDR3 here is CASSTRQGGYGYTF. The CDR3 DNA follows: TGTGCCAGCAGCACCCGACAGGGAGGTTATGGCTACACCTTC.

The gene calls are TRBV10-3 and TRBJ2-7; D is possibly TRBD1 (6 bases). The ends were cut back, 8 bases at V and 4 bases at J, with 18 bases in the middle. CDR3 length equals 14 residues. The V gene's germline CDR1 is ENHRY and CDR2 SYGVKD. The CDR3 region is CAIRARGTEYEQYF. As DNA, the CDR3 is TGTGCCATCCGGGCAAGGGGGACGGAATACGAGCAGTACTTC.

The chain recombines TRBV27 with TRBJ2-7; 8 positions match TRBD1. With 6 bases clipped from V and 6 bases from J, the junction kept 16 bases outside the gene matches. The CDR3 totals 16 residues. The germline CDR1 and CDR2 sequences are MNHEY and SMNVEV (reference sequence). DNA for the CDR3: TGTGCCAGCAGCCGGACAGGGAGATTACAAGACGGCGAGCAGTACTTC. Amino acid sequence: CASSRTGRLQDGEQYF.

The V gene is TRBV12-3 or TRBV12-4, the J gene TRBJ2-7; unclear D gene. There are 13 residues in the CDR3. V gave up 4 bases and J gave up 3 bases, with 10 bases separating them. The CDR3 reads CASSYSSGYEQYF. CDR3 nucleotide sequence: TGTGCCAGCAGTTACTCCAGTGGCTACGAGCAGTACTTC.

The chain carries TRBV19 and TRBJ1-4; TRBD1 might be the D (6 bases). Germline CDR1 reads LNHDA; CDR2 reads SQIVND (reference sequence). The V end lost 7 bases, the J end lost 7 bases, and 16 bases lay between the germline ends. There are 14 residues in the CDR3. CDR3 in DNA: TGTGCCAGTACCCCCCCCAGGGGATCTGAAAAACTGTTTTTT. Translating it yields CASTPPRGSEKLFF.

The chain recombines TRBV3-1 (or the pseudogene TRBV3-2) with TRBJ2-3; D ambiguous. The germline V gene has CDR1 LGHDT and CDR2 YNNKEL (reference sequence). With 0 bases removed from V and 4 bases from J, the gap between germline ends came to 14 bases. The CDR3 extends over 16 amino acids. CDR3 sequence reads: CASSQEAKDLPDTQYF. The CDR3, as DNA: TGTGCCAGCAGCCAAGAAGCCAAAGACCTGCCAGATACGCAGTATTTT.

The chain employs TRBV19 and TRBJ2-2, with 8 bases identical to TRBD2. Germline-derived CDR1 and CDR2 are LNHDA and SQIVND (reference sequence). After removal of 6 bases from V and 6 bases from J, the junction contained 0 bases not matched to a gene. This CDR3 contains 12 residues. The CDR3 spells CASRGLAGELFF. DNA of the CDR3: TGTGCCAGTAGGGGACTAGCCGGGGAGCTGTTTTTT.

CDR3 residues: CASSSVAVEGYEQYF. CDR3 nucleotides: TGTGCCAGCAGCTCCGTAGCGGTGGAGGGCTACGAGCAGTACTTC. The chain is built from TRBV7-2 and TRBJ2-7, with D perhaps matching TRBD2 (6 bases). Germline CDR1 and CDR2: SGHTA and FQGNSA. Trimming cost V 4 bases and J 3 bases, with 16 bases left between them. This CDR3 has 15 residues. Filled out from reference TRBV7-2 and TRBJ2-7, the complete variable domain reads GAGVSQSPSNKVTEKGKDVELRCDPISGHTALYWYRQSLGQGLEFLIYFQGNSAPDKSGLPSDRFSAERTGGSVSTLTIQRTQQEDSAVYLCASSSVAVEGYEQYFGPGTRLTVT.

This chain uses TRBV12-3 or TRBV12-4 with TRBJ1-1; D might be TRBD1 (5 bases). CDR3 length equals 13 residues. Trimming left V 7 bases short and J 4 bases short, with 13 bases between. The CDR3, as DNA: TGTGCCAGCAATCGGGACGGCCGCACTGAAGCTTTCTTT. This gives the protein CASNRDGRTEAFF.

This chain uses TRBV29-1 with TRBJ2-1; tentatively, D is TRBD1 or TRBD2 (6 bases each). CDR1 and CDR2 (germline): SQVTM, ANQGSEA. The CDR3 extends over 13 amino acids. V lost 6 bases to trimming and J lost 8 bases, with 17 bases between them. Here the CDR3 DNA reads TGCAGCGTGTGGGGGGCGGGTATAGATGAGCAGTTCTTC. Its protein product is CSVWGAGIDEQFF.

Here the CDR3 DNA reads TGTGCCAGCACCAGACAGGGCGGCGAGCAGTACTTC. Amino acids: CASTRQGGEQYF. This chain connects TRBV6-5 to TRBJ2-7, with 7 bases matching TRBD1. V was pared by 7 bases and J by 6 bases, with 6 bases of the junction left unmatched. CDR3 length equals 12 residues. From germline, CDR1 is MNHEY and CDR2 SVGAGI.